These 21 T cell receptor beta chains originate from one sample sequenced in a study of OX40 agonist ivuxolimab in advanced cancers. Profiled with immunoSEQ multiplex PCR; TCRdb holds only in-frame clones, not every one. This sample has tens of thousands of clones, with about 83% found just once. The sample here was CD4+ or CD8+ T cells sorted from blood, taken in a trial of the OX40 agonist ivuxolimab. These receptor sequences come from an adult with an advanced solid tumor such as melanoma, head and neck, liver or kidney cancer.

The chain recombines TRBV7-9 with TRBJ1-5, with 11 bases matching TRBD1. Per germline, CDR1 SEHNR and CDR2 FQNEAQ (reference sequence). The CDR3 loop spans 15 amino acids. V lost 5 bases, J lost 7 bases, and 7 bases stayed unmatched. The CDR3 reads CASSPGGQGGQPQHF. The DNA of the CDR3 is TGTGCCAGCAGCCCCGGGGGACAGGGGGGACAGCCCCAGCATTTT.

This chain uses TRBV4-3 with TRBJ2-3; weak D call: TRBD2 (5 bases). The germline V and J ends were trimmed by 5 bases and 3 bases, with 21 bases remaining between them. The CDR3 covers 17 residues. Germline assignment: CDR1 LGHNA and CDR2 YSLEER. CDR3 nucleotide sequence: TGCGCCAGCAGCACCCACTCAGGAGCGAGGGAAACAGATACGCAGTATTTT. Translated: CASSTHSGARETDTQYF.

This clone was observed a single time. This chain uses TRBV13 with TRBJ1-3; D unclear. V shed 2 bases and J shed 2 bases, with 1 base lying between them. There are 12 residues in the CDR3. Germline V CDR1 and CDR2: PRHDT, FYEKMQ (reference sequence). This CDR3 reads CASSLPGNTIYF. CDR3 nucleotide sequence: TGTGCCAGCAGCTTACCTGGAAACACCATATATTTT.

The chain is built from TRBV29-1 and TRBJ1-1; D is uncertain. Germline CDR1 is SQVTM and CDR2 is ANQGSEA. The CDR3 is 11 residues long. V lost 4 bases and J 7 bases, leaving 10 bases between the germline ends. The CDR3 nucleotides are TGCAGCGTTGCATTCCTTCTTGAAGCTTTCTTT. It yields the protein CSVAFLLEAFF.

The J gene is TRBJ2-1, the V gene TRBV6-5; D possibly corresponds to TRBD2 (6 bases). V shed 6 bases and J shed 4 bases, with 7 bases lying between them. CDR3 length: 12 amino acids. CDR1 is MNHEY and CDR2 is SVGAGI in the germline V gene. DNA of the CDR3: TGTGCCAGCAGGGCGGGGTACAATGAGCAGTTCTTC. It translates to CASRAGYNEQFF.

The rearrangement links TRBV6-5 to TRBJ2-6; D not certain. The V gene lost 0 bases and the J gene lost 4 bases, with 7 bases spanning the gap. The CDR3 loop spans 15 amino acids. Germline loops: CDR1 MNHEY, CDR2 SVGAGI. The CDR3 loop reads CASSYSGSGANVLTF. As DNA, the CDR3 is TGTGCCAGCAGTTACTCGGGTTCGGGGGCCAACGTCCTGACTTTC.

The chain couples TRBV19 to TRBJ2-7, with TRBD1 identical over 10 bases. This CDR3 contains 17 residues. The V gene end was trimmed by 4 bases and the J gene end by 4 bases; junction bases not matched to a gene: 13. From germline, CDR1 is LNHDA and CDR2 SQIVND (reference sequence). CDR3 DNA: TGTGCCAGTAGTAGCTCCCGCGGGGACAGGGGTGGTTACGAGCAGTACTTC. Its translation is CASSSSRGDRGGYEQYF.

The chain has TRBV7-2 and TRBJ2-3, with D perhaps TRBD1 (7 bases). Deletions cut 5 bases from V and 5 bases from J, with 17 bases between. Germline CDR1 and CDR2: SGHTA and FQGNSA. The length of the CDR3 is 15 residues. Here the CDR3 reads CASSPPGGAGDTQYF. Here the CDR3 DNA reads TGTGCCAGCAGCCCCCCAGGGGGAGCGGGAGATACGCAGTATTTT.

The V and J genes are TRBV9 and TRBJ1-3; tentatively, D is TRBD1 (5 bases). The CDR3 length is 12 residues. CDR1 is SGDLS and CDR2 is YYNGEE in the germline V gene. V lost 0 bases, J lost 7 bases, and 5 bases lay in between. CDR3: CASSVGGNTIYF. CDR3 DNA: TGTGCCAGCAGCGTAGGGGGGAACACCATATATTTT. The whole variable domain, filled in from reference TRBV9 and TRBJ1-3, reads DSGVTQTPKHLITATGQRVTLRCSPRSGDLSVYWYQQSLDQGLQFLIQYYNGEERAKGNILERFSAQQFPDLHSELNLSSLELGDSALYFCASSVGGNTIYFGEGSWLTVV.

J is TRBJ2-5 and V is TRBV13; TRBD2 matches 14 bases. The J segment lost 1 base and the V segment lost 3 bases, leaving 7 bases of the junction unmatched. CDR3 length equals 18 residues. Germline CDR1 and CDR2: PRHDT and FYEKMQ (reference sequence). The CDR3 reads CASSLEGLAGVTQETQYF. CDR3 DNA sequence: TGTGCCAGCAGCTTGGAGGGACTAGCGGGGGTTACCCAAGAGACCCAGTACTTC.

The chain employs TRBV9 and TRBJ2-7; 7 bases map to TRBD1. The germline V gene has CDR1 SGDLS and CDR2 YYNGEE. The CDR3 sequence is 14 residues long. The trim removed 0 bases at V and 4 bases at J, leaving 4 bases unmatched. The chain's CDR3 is CASSVEQGWYEQYF. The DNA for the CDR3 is TGTGCCAGCAGCGTAGAACAGGGGTGGTACGAGCAGTACTTC.

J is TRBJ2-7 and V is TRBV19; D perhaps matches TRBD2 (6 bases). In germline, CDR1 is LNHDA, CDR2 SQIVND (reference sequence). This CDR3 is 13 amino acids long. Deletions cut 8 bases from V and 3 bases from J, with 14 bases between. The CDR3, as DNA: TGTGCCAGTTCGGCGGGGTTCGGCTACGAGCAGTACTTC. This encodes CASSAGFGYEQYF.

DNA of the CDR3: TGCGCCAGCAGCCAAGATCGTCCAACGACCTACGAGCAGTACTTC. Amino acids: CASSQDRPTTYEQYF. The gene calls are TRBV4-3 and TRBJ2-7, with D uncertain. Trimming took off 0 bases at V and 2 bases at J, with 11 bases between the two ends. Germline V CDR1 and CDR2: LGHNA, YSLEER. The CDR3 sequence is 15 residues long.

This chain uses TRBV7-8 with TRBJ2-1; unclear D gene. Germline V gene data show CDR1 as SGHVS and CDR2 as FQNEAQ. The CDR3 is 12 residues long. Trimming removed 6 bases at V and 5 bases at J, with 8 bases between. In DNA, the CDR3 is TGTGCCAGCAGGGCCGGAAACAATGAGCAGTTCTTC. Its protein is CASRAGNNEQFF. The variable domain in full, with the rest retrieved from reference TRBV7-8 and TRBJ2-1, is GAGVSQSPRYKVAKRGQDVALRCDPISGHVSLFWYQQALGQGPEFLTYFQNEAQLDKSGLPSDRFFAERPEGSVSTLKIQRTQQEDSAVYLCASRAGNNEQFFGPGTRLTVL.

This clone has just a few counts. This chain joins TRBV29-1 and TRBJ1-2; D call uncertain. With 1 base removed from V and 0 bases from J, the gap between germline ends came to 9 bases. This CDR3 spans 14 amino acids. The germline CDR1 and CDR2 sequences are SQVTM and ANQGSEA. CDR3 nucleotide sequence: TGCAGCGTTGAAGTGTCCGCCCCTAACTATGGCTACACCTTC. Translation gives CSVEVSAPNYGYTF.

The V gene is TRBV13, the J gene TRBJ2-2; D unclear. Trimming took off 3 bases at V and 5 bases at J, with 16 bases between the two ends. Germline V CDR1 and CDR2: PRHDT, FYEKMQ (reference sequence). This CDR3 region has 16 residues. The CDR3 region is CASSFGSILRTGELFF. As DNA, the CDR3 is TGTGCCAGCAGCTTTGGTTCGATTTTAAGGACCGGGGAGCTGTTTTTT.

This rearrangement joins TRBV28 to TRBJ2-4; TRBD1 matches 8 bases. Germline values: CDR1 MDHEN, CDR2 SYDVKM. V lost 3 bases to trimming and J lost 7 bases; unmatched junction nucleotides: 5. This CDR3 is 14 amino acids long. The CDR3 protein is CASSFWTGRNIQYF. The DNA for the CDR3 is TGTGCCAGCAGTTTTTGGACAGGGAGGAACATTCAGTACTTC.

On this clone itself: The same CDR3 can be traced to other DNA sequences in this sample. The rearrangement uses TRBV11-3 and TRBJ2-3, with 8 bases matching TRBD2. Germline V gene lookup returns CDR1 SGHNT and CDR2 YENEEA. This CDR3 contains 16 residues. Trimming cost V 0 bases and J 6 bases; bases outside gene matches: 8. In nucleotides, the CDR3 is TGTGCCAGCAGCTTAGATGTAGCGGGATATGGGGATACGCAGTATTTT. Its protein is CASSLDVAGYGDTQYF.

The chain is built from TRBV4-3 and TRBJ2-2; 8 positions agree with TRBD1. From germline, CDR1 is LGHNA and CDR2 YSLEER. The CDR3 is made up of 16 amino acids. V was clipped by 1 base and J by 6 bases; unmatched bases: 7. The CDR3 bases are TGCGCCAGCAGCCAAGGGCGGCAGGGGGCCGCCGGGGAGCTGTTTTTT. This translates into CASSQGRQGAAGELFF.

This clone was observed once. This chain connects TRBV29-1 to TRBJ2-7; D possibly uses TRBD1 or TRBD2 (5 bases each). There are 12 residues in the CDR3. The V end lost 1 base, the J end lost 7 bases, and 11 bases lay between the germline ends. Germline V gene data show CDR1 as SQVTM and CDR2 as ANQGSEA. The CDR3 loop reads CSVEGGWREQYF. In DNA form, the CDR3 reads TGCAGCGTTGAAGGGGGGTGGAGAGAGCAGTACTTC.

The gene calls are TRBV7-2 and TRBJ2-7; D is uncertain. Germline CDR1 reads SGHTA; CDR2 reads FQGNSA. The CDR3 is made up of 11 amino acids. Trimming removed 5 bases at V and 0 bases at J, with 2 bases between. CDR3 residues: CASSHSYEQYF. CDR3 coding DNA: TGTGCCAGCAGCCACTCCTACGAGCAGTACTTC.